The 22 T cell receptor beta chains in this list originate from one sample, sequenced in a study of shared clonotypes between healthy human individuals. Only in-frame clones appear in the TCRdb table, and some are missing; sequencing was by immunoSEQ multiplex PCR. The sample has roughly 2 million clones, about 95% seen once. The sequenced sample consisted of naive CD4+ T cells sorted from blood. The subset is: CD45RA+ positively selected. These receptor sequences come from a man between 18 and 35 years old in good health.

V is TRBV18 and J is TRBJ1-2; perhaps TRBD1 as D (5 bases). Deletions cut 0 bases from V and 6 bases from J, with 11 bases between. The length of the CDR3 is 14 residues. Germline V gene lookup returns CDR1 KGHSH and CDR2 LQKENI. CDR3 loop: CASSPPWQGDGYTF. CDR3 sequence (DNA): TGTGCCAGCTCACCACCTTGGCAGGGTGATGGCTACACCTTC.

The CDR3 is CASSRWGQGANSPLHF. The DNA for the CDR3 is TGTGCCAGTAGCCGCTGGGGACAGGGGGCCAATTCACCCCTCCACTTT. The chain carries TRBV19 and TRBJ1-6; 12 bases are a match to TRBD1. V trimming: 6 bases; J trimming: 7 bases; junction bases outside the gene matches: 7. The CDR3 has 16 amino acids. Per the germline V gene, CDR1 is LNHDA and CDR2 is SQIVND (reference sequence).

The CDR3 nucleotides are TGTGCCTGGGAGAGAGGGGGCACCGGGGAGCTGTTTTTT. This encodes CAWERGGTGELFF. The genes are TRBV30 and TRBJ2-2, with D maybe TRBD1 (6 bases). The V gene's germline CDR1 is GTSNPN and CDR2 SVGIG (reference sequence). The CDR3 length is 13 residues. V was cut by 5 bases and J by 4 bases, with 11 bases left in between.

The CDR3 is CASSRSGTGQNTEAFF. In nucleotides, the CDR3 is TGTGCCAGCAGCCGGTCGGGGACAGGCCAGAACACTGAAGCTTTCTTT. This chain joins TRBV4-2 and TRBJ1-1, with 8 bases lining up with TRBD1. The CDR3 sequence is 16 residues long. Germline V gene lookup returns CDR1 LGHNA and CDR2 YNFKEQ. V shed 4 bases, J shed 1 base, and the junction held 8 bases outside the gene matches.

This chain links TRBV6-6 with TRBJ1-3; 8 nucleotides line up with TRBD1. CDR3 size: 15 residues. Trimming removed 8 bases from V and 3 bases from J; junction bases left unmatched: 9. Looked up from germline, CDR1 is MNHNY and CDR2 is SVGAGI (reference sequence). The CDR3 coding sequence is TGTGCCAGCTGCCGTGGACAGGGTGTTGGAAACACCATATATTTT. Translated: CASCRGQGVGNTIYF.

CDR3 protein: CASSPTGTENQPQHF. The CDR3 bases are TGTGCCAGCAGTCCGACTGGAACGGAGAATCAGCCCCAGCATTTT. The V and J genes are TRBV6-1 and TRBJ1-5; D ambiguous. The CDR3 has 15 amino acids. Germline V gene lookup returns CDR1 MNHNS and CDR2 SASEGT. The V and J ends lost 5 bases and 4 bases respectively, with 15 bases between them.

The chain is built from TRBV30 and TRBJ1-2, with TRBD1 as a possible D gene (5 bases). The CDR3 runs 13 residues. Trimming removed 1 base at V and 8 bases at J, with 14 bases between. Looked up from germline, CDR1 is GTSNPN and CDR2 is SVGIG (reference sequence). CDR3 amino acids: CAWSGQGVRGYTF. The DNA of the CDR3 is TGTGCCTGGAGTGGTCAGGGAGTGAGGGGCTACACCTTC.

This sequence joins TRBV6-6 and TRBJ1-1; D unclear. The CDR3 runs to 12 residues. The V end was cut by 1 base, the J end by 6 bases, with 6 bases between. Per germline, CDR1 MNHNY and CDR2 SVGAGI (reference sequence). The CDR3, as DNA: TGTGCCAGCAGTTACTGGAGACCTGAAGCTTTCTTT. Its translation is CASSYWRPEAFF.

V is TRBV28 and J is TRBJ2-7, with 10 nucleotides matching TRBD1. The trim removed 3 bases at V and 2 bases at J, leaving 10 bases unmatched. The CDR3 is made up of 17 amino acids. Looked up from germline, CDR1 is MDHEN and CDR2 is SYDVKM. DNA for the CDR3: TGTGCCAGCAGTTTCTCCCTTGGGACAGGGGTACCCTACGAGCAGTACTTC. It is translated as CASSFSLGTGVPYEQYF.

The V gene is TRBV10-3, the J gene TRBJ1-2; 7 bases are a match to TRBD1. This CDR3 has 13 amino acids. J gave up 8 bases and V 6 bases, and 9 bases lay outside the gene matches. Germline V lookup: CDR1 ENHRY, CDR2 SYGVKD. CDR3: CAIRAITGAGYTF. CDR3 bases: TGTGCCATCAGAGCTATCACAGGGGCCGGCTACACCTTC.

The gene calls are TRBV5-5 and TRBJ2-7, with 9 nucleotides matching TRBD2. Trimming took 0 bases from V and 2 from J; bases not matched to a gene: 3. Germline lookup yields CDR1 SGHKS and CDR2 YYEKEE (reference sequence). There are 15 residues in the CDR3. CDR3 bases: TGTGCCAGCAGCTTGGTGTCTAGCGGGACCTACGAGCAGTACTTC. This codes for CASSLVSSGTYEQYF.

A single count supports this clone. CDR3 residues: CASSTSGTPPRGTQYF. The CDR3 DNA reads as TGTGCCAGCTCGACCTCCGGGACACCCCCAAGGGGGACCCAGTACTTC. The chain combines TRBV18 with TRBJ2-5, with a tentative D call TRBD1 (6 bases). Trimming pared 6 bases from V and 7 bases from J, leaving 24 bases between. Germline assignment: CDR1 KGHSH and CDR2 LQKENI. The CDR3 extends over 16 amino acids. The variable domain in full, completed from reference TRBV18 and TRBJ2-5, reads NAGVMQNPRHLVRRRGQEARLRCSPMKGHSHVYWYRQLPEEGLKFMVYLQKENIIDESGMPKERFSAEFPKEGPSILRIQQVVRGDSAAYFCASSTSGTPPRGTQYFGPGTRLLVL.

For this clone: Different DNA sequences within this sample yield the same CDR3. In DNA, the CDR3 is TGTGCCAGTTCTTACTCTGGGGCCAACGTCCTGACTTTC. This gives the protein CASSYSGANVLTF. The gene calls are TRBV6-5 and TRBJ2-6; no clear D. Germline V CDR1 and CDR2: MNHEY, SVGAGI. The CDR3 covers 13 residues. V lost 9 bases and J 0 bases, leaving 6 bases between the germline ends.

The chain combines TRBV9 with TRBJ2-1; TRBD2 is a possible D gene (7 bases). Per germline, CDR1 SGDLS and CDR2 YYNGEE. The ends were cut back, 4 bases at V and 5 bases at J, with 16 bases in the middle. The CDR3 loop spans 15 amino acids. In nucleotides, the CDR3 is TGTGCCAGCAGCCCCGTGGCGGGGGCAAACAATGAGCAGTTCTTC. It codes for CASSPVAGANNEQFF. Full variable domain (remainder filled in from reference TRBV9 and TRBJ2-1): DSGVTQTPKHLITATGQRVTLRCSPRSGDLSVYWYQQSLDQGLQFLIQYYNGEERAKGNILERFSAQQFPDLHSELNLSSLELGDSALYFCASSPVAGANNEQFFGPGTRLTVL.

The V call is TRBV2, the J call TRBJ2-7; 7 bases map to TRBD1. The length of the CDR3 is 13 residues. The V and J ends lost 6 bases and 1 base, in that order; junction bases with no gene match: 3. Per germline, CDR1 SNHLY and CDR2 FYNNEI. The chain's CDR3 is CASRGQLSYEQYF. In nucleotides, the CDR3 is TGTGCCAGCAGGGGACAGTTATCCTACGAGCAGTACTTC.

The chain recombines TRBV28 with TRBJ2-7; 7 bases match TRBD1. Germline lookup yields CDR1 MDHEN and CDR2 SYDVKM. This CDR3 is 14 amino acids long. The V segment lost 2 bases and the J segment 3 bases; nucleotides outside the gene matches: 4. CDR3 DNA: TGTGCCAGCAGTTTACCGGGACAGCGCTACGAGCAGTACTTC. As protein: CASSLPGQRYEQYF.

J is TRBJ2-5 and V is TRBV11-2, with 11 nucleotides matching TRBD2. The germline V gene has CDR1 SGHAT and CDR2 FQNNGV. The CDR3 has 14 residues. Trimming took 8 bases from V and 6 from J; bases not matched to a gene: 8. The CDR3 sequence is CASSTSGSIKTQYF. CDR3 bases: TGTGCCAGCTCAACTAGCGGGAGTATCAAGACCCAGTACTTC.

The V gene is TRBV19, the J gene TRBJ2-1, with 7 bases that match TRBD2. The V gene's germline CDR1 is LNHDA and CDR2 SQIVND (reference sequence). The V and J ends lost 7 bases and 0 bases, in that order; junction bases with no gene match: 9. The length of the CDR3 is 16 residues. The CDR3 protein is CASISKAGSSYNEQFF. The DNA for the CDR3 is TGTGCCAGTATTTCGAAAGCGGGGAGCTCCTACAATGAGCAGTTCTTC.

The V call is TRBV19, the J call TRBJ2-1, with no clear D. From germline, CDR1 is LNHDA and CDR2 SQIVND (reference sequence). V was clipped by 5 bases and J by 6 bases, with 20 bases between them. This CDR3 has 16 residues. CDR3 nucleotide sequence: TGTGCCAGTAGTTTCGCCGGCACTACCCTTTCCAATGAGCAGTTCTTC. Encoded protein: CASSFAGTTLSNEQFF. Drawing the rest from reference TRBV19 and TRBJ2-1, the complete variable domain is DGGITQSPKYLFRKEGQNVTLSCEQNLNHDAMYWYRQDPGQGLRLIYYSQIVNDFQKGDIAEGYSVSREKKESFPLTVTSAQKNPTAFYLCASSFAGTTLSNEQFFGPGTRLTVL.

The chain carries TRBV5-1 and TRBJ1-4, with D maybe TRBD1 (6 bases). V was pared by 5 bases and J by 5 bases, with 7 bases between. Germline CDR1 reads SGHRS; CDR2 reads YFSETQ. The CDR3 is made up of 12 amino acids. The CDR3 sequence is CASRGGNEKLFF. Here the CDR3 DNA reads TGCGCCAGCAGAGGGGGGAATGAAAAACTGTTTTTT.

DNA of the CDR3: TGTGCCAGCAGCTTAGCGTGGGCACCGTCCTCCTATAATTCACCCCTCCACTTT. Protein sequence: CASSLAWAPSSYNSPLHF. The chain uses TRBV7-2 and TRBJ1-6; D gene unclear. The CDR3 runs 18 residues. V shed 0 bases and J shed 0 bases, with 12 bases lying between them. Per the germline V gene, CDR1 is SGHTA and CDR2 is FQGNSA.

The chain links TRBV5-4 to TRBJ1-2; 7 bases are shared with TRBD1. In germline, CDR1 is SGHNT, CDR2 YYREEE (reference sequence). The CDR3 extends over 16 amino acids. The ends lost 0 bases at V and 4 bases at J; junction bases unmatched: 9. CDR3 sequence reads: CASSLARQGASYGYTF. CDR3 nucleotides: TGTGCCAGCAGCTTGGCTAGACAGGGCGCGAGCTATGGCTACACCTTC.